This T cell receptor (beta chain) was captured by sequencing in a study of shared clonotypes between healthy human individuals. Libraries were prepared by immunoSEQ multiplex PCR; TCRdb keeps only in-frame clonotypes and omits some of them. The sample contains roughly 490,000 clones, 76% of which appear only once. Specimen: PBMCs. The receptor comes from a woman in her thirties or forties in good health. Some clones in this sample may be carry-over from other donors' samples.

CDR3 sequence reads: CAWMLSGTEAFF. CDR3 sequence (DNA): TGTGCCTGGATGCTATCAGGCACTGAAGCTTTCTTT. The rearrangement joins TRBV30 to TRBJ1-1; no clear D gene. Germline CDR1 and CDR2: GTSNPN and SVGIG (reference sequence). The CDR3 length is 12 residues. With 4 bases removed from V and 4 bases from J, the gap between germline ends came to 10 bases.